The rows below give T cell receptor beta chains drawn from one sample of a study of blood T cell repertoires in COVID-19. Produced via immunoSEQ multiplex PCR; TCRdb's table is partial and in-frame only. The data contain approximately 160,000 clones, around nine tenths of them singletons. The sequenced sample consisted of peripheral blood. The receptor source for this set is a man in his sixties with active or convalescent COVID-19. Each CDR3 is given with its conserved first and last residue. Fields, in order: clone size, D gene, V gene, J gene, CDR3 protein, CDR3 DNA. D genes are given only for firm matches. Some rows have no size entry. The others give once, few or many, or a class for an expanded clone.

few,TRBD1,TRBV5-1,TRBJ1-6,CASSLGSGTGDRSPLHF,TGCGCCAGCAGCTTGGGTTCCGGAACAGGGGATAGATCACCCCTCCACTTT
NA,TRBD2,TRBV19,TRBJ2-1,CASSPRLAEISYNEQFF,TGTGCCAGTAGTCCGAGACTAGCGGAAATCTCCTACAATGAGCAGTTCTTC
NA,TRBD1,TRBV7-2,TRBJ2-7,CASSPRTGDPYEQYF,TGTGCCAGCAGCCCGCGGACAGGGGATCCCTACGAGCAGTACTTC
NA,NA,TRBV7-9,TRBJ2-2,CASSLGGGVTAGELFF,TGTGCCAGCAGCCTCGGAGGGGGCGTCACGGCCGGGGAGCTGTTTTTT
NA,NA,TRBV5-4,TRBJ1-2,CASSSRTENYGYTF,TGTGCCAGCAGCTCCAGGACAGAAAACTATGGCTACACCTTC
once,NA,TRBV5-1,TRBJ1-5,CASSSDDGFNQPQHF,TGCGCCAGCAGCTCCGACGACGGGTTCAATCAGCCCCAGCATTTT
once,NA,TRBV7-2,TRBJ2-5,CASTFGEETQYF,TGTGCCAGCACCTTCGGAGAAGAGACCCAGTACTTC
NA,NA,TRBV5-5,TRBJ2-2,CASSLDSWNTGELFF,TGTGCCAGCAGCTTGGACAGTTGGAACACCGGGGAGCTGTTTTTT
NA,NA,TRBV7-9,TRBJ2-3,CASSLTITADTQYF,TGTGCCAGCAGCTTGACTATAACAGCAGATACGCAGTATTTT
NA,NA,TRBV6-5,TRBJ1-2,CASSYSTAGGSGYTF,TGTGCCAGCAGTTACTCGACCGCTGGCGGGAGTGGCTACACCTTC
NA,NA,TRBV10-2,TRBJ2-7,CASSPTYEQYF,TGCGCCAGCAGCCCAACCTACGAGCAGTACTTC
NA,TRBD1,TRBV5-4,TRBJ2-6,CASYRGSGANVLTF,TGTGCCAGTTACAGGGGGTCTGGGGCCAACGTCCTGACTTTC
NA,NA,TRBV2,TRBJ1-2,CASRPSGEGGYTF,TGTGCCAGCAGGCCATCGGGCGAGGGTGGCTACACCTTC
NA,TRBD1,TRBV27,TRBJ1-5,CASRAHRDRPNQPQHF,TGTGCCAGCAGGGCCCACCGGGACAGACCCAATCAGCCCCAGCATTTT
NA,TRBD2,TRBV19,TRBJ2-1,CASLAGGNNEQFF,TGTGCCAGCCTAGCGGGAGGAAACAATGAGCAGTTCTTC
NA,NA,TRBV28,TRBJ1-2,CASSFGITGERGYGYTF,TGTGCCAGCAGTTTCGGAATAACAGGTGAAAGAGGCTATGGCTACACCTTC
NA,NA,TRBV7-2,TRBJ1-2,CASSLTREGGYTF,TGTGCCAGCAGCTTAACCCGAGAGGGTGGCTACACCTTC
NA,TRBD1,TRBV6-5,TRBJ1-2,CASSYSGVTGNYGYTF,TGTGCCAGCAGTTACTCGGGCGTGACAGGGAACTATGGCTACACCTTC
few,TRBD1,TRBV30,TRBJ1-5,CAWRPGQTNQPQHF,TGTGCCTGGAGGCCGGGACAGACCAATCAGCCCCAGCATTTT
NA,NA,TRBV11-2,TRBJ2-3,CASSLNLAVSTDTQYF,TGTGCCAGCAGCTTGAACTTAGCGGTTAGCACAGATACGCAGTATTTT
NA,TRBD1,TRBV7-9,TRBJ1-1,CASSVQGAWTEAFF,TGTGCCAGCAGCGTTCAGGGGGCATGGACTGAAGCTTTCTTT
NA,NA,TRBV7-5,TRBJ1-2,CVSGAAYSGYTF,TGTGTCAGCGGAGCAGCCTACTCTGGCTACACCTTC
NA,TRBD1,TRBV5-6,TRBJ1-1,CASSIGQGFTEAFF,TGTGCCAGCAGCATAGGACAGGGATTCACTGAAGCTTTCTTT
NA,NA,TRBV27,TRBJ1-5,CASSLRQASNQPQHF,TGTGCCAGCAGTTTACGGCAGGCTAGCAATCAGCCCCAGCATTTT
NA,NA,TRBV2,TRBJ1-1,CASSGSRLNTEAFF,TGTGCCAGCAGTGGATCCAGACTTAACACTGAAGCTTTCTTT
NA,TRBD1,TRBV5-4,TRBJ2-5,CASSFAGGQETQYF,TGTGCCAGCAGCTTTGCAGGGGGCCAAGAGACCCAGTACTTC
few,TRBD1,TRBV19,TRBJ1-3,CASSHRDSGNTIYF,TGTGCCAGTAGTCACCGGGACAGCGGAAACACCATATATTTT
NA,NA,TRBV5-1,TRBJ2-3,CASSYAEDTQYF,TGCGCCAGCAGCTACGCCGAGGATACGCAGTATTTT
NA,NA,TRBV6-5,TRBJ1-5,CASSSEIGTGGQPQHF,TGTGCCAGCAGTTCGGAGATCGGAACTGGCGGTCAGCCCCAGCATTTT
NA,NA,TRBV6-5,TRBJ1-6,CASSPQGGRSPLHF,TGTGCCAGCAGTCCCCAAGGGGGAAGATCACCCCTCCACTTT
NA,NA,TRBV2,TRBJ2-3,CASRLGGGGTDTQYF,TGTGCCAGCAGACTGGGAGGGGGTGGCACAGATACGCAGTATTTT
NA,NA,TRBV5-1,TRBJ2-3,CASSLVGGAADTQYF,TGCGCCAGCAGCTTGGTAGGGGGAGCGGCAGATACGCAGTATTTT
NA,TRBD1,TRBV12-5,TRBJ1-1,CASRPRDRGPNTEAFF,TGTGCTAGTCGCCCCCGGGACAGGGGGCCGAACACTGAAGCTTTCTTT
NA,NA,TRBV7-2,TRBJ2-2,CASSSLGVPNTGELFF,TGTGCCAGCAGCTCGTTAGGGGTGCCGAACACCGGGGAGCTGTTTTTT
NA,TRBD1,TRBV30,TRBJ1-2,CAWSVTTGIPYGYTF,TGTGCCTGGAGTGTGACGACAGGGATCCCCTATGGCTACACCTTC
once,NA,TRBV5-1,TRBJ1-3,CASSLQDFSGNTIYF,TGCGCCAGCAGCTTGCAGGACTTCTCTGGAAACACCATATATTTT
NA,NA,TRBV3-1/TRBV3-2,TRBJ2-7,CASSVDRGYEQYF,TGTGCCAGCAGCGTCGATCGGGGCTACGAGCAGTACTTC
NA,NA,TRBV5-5,TRBJ2-4,CASSSREAKNIQYF,TGTGCCAGCAGCTCCAGGGAAGCCAAAAACATTCAGTACTTC
once,TRBD2,TRBV5-1,TRBJ2-3,CASSGGLAGLTDTQYF,TGCGCCAGCAGCGGGGGACTAGCGGGGCTCACAGATACGCAGTATTTT
NA,NA,TRBV5-4,TRBJ2-3,CASSLSGRGGDTQYF,TGTGCCAGCAGCTTGAGTGGCAGGGGTGGTGATACGCAGTATTTT